Presented here are 32 T cell receptor beta chains from one specimen sequenced in a study of blood T cells in healthy people across ages. A J-beta primer mix and a sample-barcoded 5' primer were used in a second PCR of roughly 6 to 11 cycles. TCRdb used MiXCR to reprocess the 5' RACE reads, holding one entry per CDR3 protein. Among some 900,000 distinct CDR3 sequences, around 48% were seen once, and the ten largest hold around an eighth. Sequences were obtained from blood. Receptor source: a man aged 25 to 40 in good health.

This chain links TRBV21-1 with TRBJ2-5; TRBD2 is the table's D call, not checked against the DNA. TRBV21-1 is designated a pseudogene. The CDR3 covers 17 residues. This CDR3 is CASSPTPGLADQETQYF. The CDR3 region has the DNA TGTGCCAGCAGTCCCACCCCGGGACTAGCGGACCAAGAGACCCAGTACTTC.

This clonotype was found a few times. The V call is TRBV6-2 or TRBV6-3, the J call TRBJ2-1, with D possibly matching TRBD2 (6 bases). From germline, CDR1 is MNHEY and CDR2 SVGEGT. V gave up 7 bases and J gave up 4 bases, with 14 bases separating them. This CDR3 spans 14 amino acids. CDR3 sequence (DNA): TGTGCCAGCACCGCGATAGCGGATTACAATGAGCAGTTCTTC. Translation gives CASTAIADYNEQFF.

This clonotype was found a few times. This chain joins TRBV12-3 or TRBV12-4 and TRBJ2-4; D possibly corresponds to TRBD1 (5 bases). This CDR3 is 14 amino acids long. Trimming removed 1 base at V and 4 bases at J, with 8 bases between. The CDR3 DNA sequence: TGTGCCAGCAGTTTAGGGCAGGGAAAAAACATTCAGTACTTC. Protein product: CASSLGQGKNIQYF.

CDR3 residues: CASSQGKGAGTEAFF. In DNA form, the CDR3 reads TGCGCCAGCAGCCAAGGAAAGGGGGCGGGAACTGAAGCTTTCTTT. V usage is TRBV4-1 and J usage is TRBJ1-1; 7 nucleotides line up with TRBD1. The junction had 7 bases not matched to a gene; V was cut back by 1 base and J by 5 bases. There are 15 residues in the CDR3. Germline assignment: CDR1 MGHRA and CDR2 YSYEKL.

The chain employs TRBV12-3 or TRBV12-4 and TRBJ2-7; D is possibly TRBD1 (5 bases). V was shortened by 4 bases and J by 2 bases, with 9 bases between the two germline ends. CDR3 length equals 13 residues. CDR3 amino acids: CASSWGRAYEQYF. The CDR3 DNA is TGTGCCAGCAGTTGGGGCAGGGCCTACGAGCAGTACTTC.

This clonotype was counted between two and nine times. This chain connects TRBV28 to TRBJ2-1, with 9 positions matching TRBD2. This CDR3 comprises 17 residues. V lost 2 bases, J lost 4 bases, and 9 bases stayed unmatched. Germline-derived CDR1 and CDR2 are MDHEN and SYDVKM. The CDR3 DNA is TGTGCCAGCAGTTTACAGCGGGGGGCCTCGTATTACAATGAGCAGTTCTTC. Its protein product is CASSLQRGASYYNEQFF.

This clonotype appeared many times. The chain recombines TRBV15 with TRBJ2-7; a possible D gene is TRBD1 (6 bases). The CDR3 is made up of 14 amino acids. Germline V gene lookup returns CDR1 LNHNV and CDR2 YYDKDF (reference sequence). Trimming left V 2 bases short and J 6 bases short, with 14 bases between. The CDR3 loop is CATSRPGQSSEQYF. The DNA for the CDR3 is TGTGCCACCAGCAGACCGGGACAATCTTCCGAGCAGTACTTC.

The rearrangement links TRBV5-1 to TRBJ2-5; 9 nucleotides align to TRBD1. Judging by the DNA end, TRBJ2-7 fits better; the J call may be wrong. The CDR3 runs to 16 residues. Germline V gene data show CDR1 as SGHRS and CDR2 as YFSETQ. CDR3 sequence: CASSVIPGTGSYEQYF. The CDR3 region has the DNA TGCGCCAGCAGCGTGATCCCCGGGACAGGGTCTTACGAGCAGTACTTC.

This chain links TRBV11-2 with TRBJ1-5; tentatively, D is TRBD1 (5 bases). Germline values: CDR1 SGHAT, CDR2 FQNNGV. This CDR3 has 13 amino acids. V was trimmed by 0 bases and J by 9 bases, leaving 9 bases between them. CDR3 amino acids: CASSLDGGGPQHF. Written as DNA, the CDR3 is TGTGCCAGCAGCTTAGATGGGGGGGGGCCCCAGCATTTT.

This CDR3 is CSGYQTGEQFF. The CDR3, as DNA: TGCAGCGGCTACCAGACAGGGGAGCAGTTCTTC. This sequence joins TRBV29-1 and TRBJ2-1, with 7 bases matching TRBD1. Germline assignment: CDR1 SQVTM and CDR2 ANQGSEA. The CDR3 has 11 amino acids. J was trimmed by 10 bases and V by 7 bases; bases with no gene match: 7.

Turning to this clonotype: The junction departs from germline at one end; a sequencing error may be responsible. The chain recombines TRBV7-2 with TRBJ2-7; D is unclear. Germline V gives CDR1 SGHTA, CDR2 FQGNSA. The CDR3 length is 16 residues. The CDR3 loop is CANSLDKHLQQEAQYF. Written as DNA, the CDR3 is TGTGCCAACAGCTTAGACAAACATTTACAGCAAGAGGCCCAGTACTTC.

The V gene is TRBV14, the J gene TRBJ2-7; unclear D gene. CDR1 is SGHDN and CDR2 is FVKESK in the germline V gene. The CDR3 is 15 residues long. Trimming stripped 4 bases from V and 1 base from J, with 14 bases between. The DNA of the CDR3 is TGTGCCAGCAGCCGAGGCCGGATAACTTCCTACGAGCAGTACTTC. Its translation: CASSRGRITSYEQYF.

The J gene is TRBJ2-3, the V gene TRBV12-3 or TRBV12-4, with 7 bases matching TRBD2. The CDR3 covers 17 residues. Losses at the gene ends were 3 bases for V and 4 bases for J; bases not matched to a gene: 13. The CDR3 DNA sequence: TGTGCCAGCAGTTTCGTATCACGGGGGGAGGGGCCAGATACGCAGTATTTT. Protein sequence: CASSFVSRGEGPDTQYF.

The gene calls are TRBV29-1 and TRBJ2-1, with D maybe TRBD1 (6 bases). V lost 8 bases and J lost 6, with 17 bases in between. CDR1 is SQVTM, CDR2 ANQGSEA, per germline. The CDR3 is 13 residues long. The CDR3 here is CSSHWVDSNEQFF. CDR3 in DNA: TGCAGCTCCCATTGGGTGGACAGCAATGAGCAGTTCTTC.

V and J are TRBV27 and TRBJ1-1, with TRBD1 identical over 7 bases. V shed 0 bases, J shed 0 bases, and the junction held 1 base outside the gene matches. The CDR3 covers 15 residues. Per the germline V gene, CDR1 is MNHEY and CDR2 is SMNVEV (reference sequence). This CDR3 reads CASSLSTGMNTEAFF. The CDR3 DNA reads as TGTGCCAGCAGTTTATCGACAGGGATGAACACTGAAGCTTTCTTT.

The chain couples TRBV30 to TRBJ2-1; unclear D gene. The CDR3 covers 13 residues. Germline loops: CDR1 GTSNPN, CDR2 SVGIG (reference sequence). V was clipped by 0 bases and J by 3 bases, with 6 bases between them. CDR3 in amino acids: CAWSVPYYNEQFF. CDR3 DNA sequence: TGTGCCTGGAGTGTACCGTACTACAATGAGCAGTTCTTC.

This clonotype was seen a few times. The chain is built from TRBV6-6 and TRBJ1-4, with 8 bases aligning to TRBD1. The V gene end was trimmed by 6 bases and the J gene end by 7 bases; junction bases not matched to a gene: 7. CDR3 length: 14 amino acids. In germline, CDR1 is MNHNY, CDR2 SVGAGI (reference sequence). CDR3 protein: CASSLRTGSEKLFF. The CDR3, as DNA: TGTGCCAGCAGCCTGCGGACAGGGTCTGAAAAACTGTTTTTT.

This clonotype came up a few times. The chain links TRBV18 to TRBJ1-2, with 8 bases matching TRBD1. V was pared by 3 bases and J by 6 bases, with 9 bases of the junction left unmatched. Germline V gene data show CDR1 as KGHSH and CDR2 as LQKENI. The CDR3 totals 15 residues. The CDR3 region has the DNA TGTGCCAGCTCACCGAAACGGACAGGGTCGGATGGCTACACCTTC. Amino acid sequence: CASSPKRTGSDGYTF.

The chain uses TRBV29-1 and TRBJ2-3; D uncertain. This CDR3 comprises 12 residues. The V end was cut by 2 bases, the J end by 2 bases, with 5 bases between. From germline, CDR1 is SQVTM and CDR2 ANQGSEA. The CDR3, as DNA: TGCAGCGTTGAACCGTTCACAGATACGCAGTATTTT. Protein sequence: CSVEPFTDTQYF.

The chain couples TRBV12-3 or TRBV12-4 to TRBJ2-5; D might be TRBD1 or TRBD2, each matching 5 bases. The J call could be wrong; TRBJ2-7 is a better fit for the DNA end. This CDR3 is built from 20 residues. The DNA for the CDR3 is TGTGCCAGCAGTCCCAAGGGTGTTGTTACCATCGGGACCCTCGGGGCCGAGCAGTACTTC. Translated: CASSPKGVVTIGTLGAEQYF.

About this clonotype itself: A read error may explain this, as a much larger clone is one base away. The rearrangement links TRBV29-1 to TRBJ2-4; a weak D match, TRBD2 (7 bases). The end of the DNA aligns better with TRBJ2-5, so the J call may be wrong. CDR3 size: 15 residues. CDR1 is SQVTM and CDR2 is ANQGSEA in the germline V gene. The CDR3 DNA reads as TGCAGCATTGAGGGGGGGAGGGACACCCAAGAGACCCAGTACTTC. Translated, it gives CSIEGGRDTQETQYF.

The chain links TRBV12-3 or TRBV12-4 to TRBJ2-3, with 8 bases fitting TRBD2. The CDR3 totals 15 residues. V gave up 7 bases and J gave up 3 bases; unmatched junction bases: 9. The CDR3 DNA reads TGTGCCAGCACCTCGGGACTAGATGTAACAGATACGCAGTATTTT. Encoded protein: CASTSGLDVTDTQYF.

The V gene is TRBV19, the J gene TRBJ2-4; D might be TRBD1 (6 bases). Near its end, the DNA agrees better with TRBJ2-7, so the J call may be wrong. Germline CDR1 reads LNHDA; CDR2 reads SQIVND (reference sequence). This CDR3 spans 14 amino acids. The CDR3 spells CASSIRPGDYEQYF. The CDR3, as DNA: TGTGCCAGTAGTATCCGGCCAGGGGACTACGAGCAGTACTTC.

CDR3 DNA sequence: TGTGCCAGCGTCATCGGGGGCACTGAAGCTTTCTTT. Protein sequence: CASVIGGTEAFF. The V call is TRBV12-3 or TRBV12-4, the J call TRBJ1-1; weak D call: TRBD1 (5 bases). The V and J ends lost 8 bases and 4 bases respectively, with 11 bases between them. The CDR3 has 12 residues.

This clonotype was recorded a few times. The chain links TRBV7-2 to TRBJ2-3, with D unresolved. Germline lookup yields CDR1 SGHTA and CDR2 FQGNSA. The CDR3 loop spans 16 amino acids. V lost 0 bases and J lost 4, with 14 bases in between. CDR3 bases: TGTGCCAGCAGCTTAGCTGCAGGATCCTCGTCAGATACGCAGTATTTT. Protein sequence: CASSLAAGSSSDTQYF.

As to this clonotype: One end of the junction does not line up with germline, which may come from a read error. The chain recombines TRBV7-9 with TRBJ2-7, with 9 bases lining up with TRBD1. This CDR3 has 16 residues. Germline CDR1 reads SEHNR; CDR2 reads FQNEAQ (reference sequence). CDR3 nucleotides: TGTGCCAGCAGCCCCCCGGGACAGGGTAGCTCCGACGAGCAGTACTTC. Translating gives CASSPPGQGSSDEQYF.

This chain connects TRBV12-3 or TRBV12-4 to TRBJ2-7; D is perhaps TRBD2 (5 bases). V lost 6 bases and J lost 1, with 7 bases in between. CDR3 length equals 12 residues. The CDR3 here is CASRGESYEQYF. The DNA for the CDR3 is TGTGCCAGCAGGGGAGAGTCCTACGAGCAGTACTTC.

This clonotype was detected once. The V and J genes are TRBV5-1 and TRBJ2-5; TRBD1 or TRBD2 may be the D gene (6 bases each). The better agreement between TRBJ2-7 and the DNA end casts doubt on the J call. Germline V lookup: CDR1 SGHRS, CDR2 YFSETQ. The CDR3 runs 13 residues. The CDR3 here is CASMEGEAYEQYF. CDR3 bases: TGCGCCAGCATGGAGGGGGAAGCCTACGAGCAGTACTTC.

This sequence joins TRBV5-1 and TRBJ2-3; TRBD2 agrees at 9 bases. After removal of 0 bases from V and 2 bases from J, the junction contained 4 bases not matched to a gene. The CDR3 runs to 16 residues. Germline V gene lookup returns CDR1 SGHRS and CDR2 YFSETQ. The CDR3 loop is CASSLVGGGATDTQYF. CDR3 nucleotide sequence: TGCGCCAGCAGCTTGGTCGGCGGGGGGGCCACAGATACGCAGTATTTT.

In DNA form, the CDR3 reads TGTGCCAGCAGCTTACAGTCCCGAAATTCACCCCTCCACTTT. This gives the protein CASSLQSRNSPLHF. V and J are TRBV7-2 and TRBJ1-6, with no clear D. Germline V gene lookup returns CDR1 SGHTA and CDR2 FQGNSA. V shed 2 bases and J shed 7 bases, with 9 bases lying between them. This CDR3 comprises 14 residues.

The genes are TRBV11-3 and TRBJ2-3; 9 bases map to TRBD2. V lost 0 bases to trimming and J lost 2 bases; unmatched junction nucleotides: 12. This CDR3 has 19 amino acids. Per germline, CDR1 SGHNT and CDR2 YENEEA. CDR3 region: CASSLDGASGAFPTDTQYF. CDR3 nucleotides: TGTGCCAGCAGCTTAGATGGGGCTAGCGGGGCATTTCCCACAGATACGCAGTATTTT.

The chain couples TRBV12-3 or TRBV12-4 to TRBJ1-5; tentatively, D is TRBD1 (5 bases). Trimming pared 7 bases from V and 2 bases from J, leaving 12 bases between. The CDR3 runs 14 residues. CDR3 bases: TGTGCCAGCACCGCTTCGGGGGGCAATCAGCCCCAGCATTTT. This translates into CASTASGGNQPQHF.